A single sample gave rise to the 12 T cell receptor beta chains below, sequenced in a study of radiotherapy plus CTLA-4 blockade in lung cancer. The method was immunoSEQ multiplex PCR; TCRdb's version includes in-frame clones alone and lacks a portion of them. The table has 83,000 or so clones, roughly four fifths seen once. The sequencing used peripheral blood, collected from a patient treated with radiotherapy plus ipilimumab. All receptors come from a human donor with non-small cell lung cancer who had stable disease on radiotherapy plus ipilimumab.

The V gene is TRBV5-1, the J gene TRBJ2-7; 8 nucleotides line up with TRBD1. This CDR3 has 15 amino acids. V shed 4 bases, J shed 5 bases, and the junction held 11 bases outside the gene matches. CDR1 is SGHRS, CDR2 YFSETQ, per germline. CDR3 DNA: TGCGCCAGCAGCACCACAGGGGGAACGACCGACGAGCAGTACTTC. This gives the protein CASSTTGGTTDEQYF.

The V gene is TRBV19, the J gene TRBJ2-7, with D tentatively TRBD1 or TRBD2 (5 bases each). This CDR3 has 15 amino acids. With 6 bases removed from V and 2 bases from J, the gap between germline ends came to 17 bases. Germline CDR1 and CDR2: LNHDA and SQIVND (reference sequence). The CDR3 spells CASSPRDLGAYEQYF. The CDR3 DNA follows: TGTGCCAGTAGCCCTCGGGACCTTGGGGCCTACGAGCAGTACTTC.

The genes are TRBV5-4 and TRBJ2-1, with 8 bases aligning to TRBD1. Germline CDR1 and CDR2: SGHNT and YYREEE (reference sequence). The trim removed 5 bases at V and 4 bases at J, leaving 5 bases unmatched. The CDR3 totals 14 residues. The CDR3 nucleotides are TGTGCCAGCAGGCCGGGACAGGAGTACAATGAGCAGTTCTTC. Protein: CASRPGQEYNEQFF.

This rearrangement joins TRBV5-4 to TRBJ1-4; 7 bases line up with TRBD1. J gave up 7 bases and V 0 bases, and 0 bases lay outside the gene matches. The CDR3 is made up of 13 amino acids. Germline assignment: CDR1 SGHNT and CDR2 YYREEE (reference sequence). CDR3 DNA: TGTGCCAGCAGCTTGGGGGACAGTGAAAAACTGTTTTTT. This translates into CASSLGDSEKLFF.

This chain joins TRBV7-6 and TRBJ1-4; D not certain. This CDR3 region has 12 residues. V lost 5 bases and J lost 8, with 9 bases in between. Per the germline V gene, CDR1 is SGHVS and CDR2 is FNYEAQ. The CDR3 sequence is CASSNHEEKLFF. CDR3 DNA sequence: TGTGCCAGCAGCAACCACGAGGAAAAACTGTTTTTT.

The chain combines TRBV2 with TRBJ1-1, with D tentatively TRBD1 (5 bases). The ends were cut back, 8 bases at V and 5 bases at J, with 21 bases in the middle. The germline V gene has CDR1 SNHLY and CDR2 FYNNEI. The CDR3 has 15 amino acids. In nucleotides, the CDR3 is TGTGCCAGCGATTGGAGGGACCTTCCTCGGACTGAAGCTTTCTTT. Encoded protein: CASDWRDLPRTEAFF.

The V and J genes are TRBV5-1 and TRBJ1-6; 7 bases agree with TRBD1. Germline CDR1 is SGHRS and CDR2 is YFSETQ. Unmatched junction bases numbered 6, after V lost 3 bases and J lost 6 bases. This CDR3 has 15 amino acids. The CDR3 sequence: CASSSVTGTNSPLHF. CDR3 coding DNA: TGCGCCAGCAGCTCGGTGACAGGGACTAATTCACCCCTCCACTTT.

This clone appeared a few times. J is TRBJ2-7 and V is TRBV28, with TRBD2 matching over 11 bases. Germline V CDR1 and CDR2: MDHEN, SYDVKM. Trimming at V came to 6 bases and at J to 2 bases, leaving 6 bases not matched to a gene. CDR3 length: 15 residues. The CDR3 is CASSTTGLAAYEQYF. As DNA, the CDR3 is TGTGCCAGCAGCACGACGGGACTAGCGGCCTACGAGCAGTACTTC.

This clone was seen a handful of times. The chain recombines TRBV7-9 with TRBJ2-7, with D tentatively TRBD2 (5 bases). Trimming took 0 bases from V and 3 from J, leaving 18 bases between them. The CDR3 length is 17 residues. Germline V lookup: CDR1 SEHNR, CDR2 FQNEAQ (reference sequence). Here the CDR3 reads CASSLAEAALYGYEQYF. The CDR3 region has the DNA TGTGCCAGCAGCTTAGCGGAAGCGGCCCTCTACGGCTACGAGCAGTACTTC.

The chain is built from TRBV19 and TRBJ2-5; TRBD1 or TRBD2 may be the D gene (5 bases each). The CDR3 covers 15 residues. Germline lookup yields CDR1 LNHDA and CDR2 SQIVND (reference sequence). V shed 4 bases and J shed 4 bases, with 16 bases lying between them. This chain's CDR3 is CASSSDSVRGETQYF. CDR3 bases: TGTGCCAGTAGTAGTGACAGCGTCCGGGGAGAGACCCAGTACTTC.

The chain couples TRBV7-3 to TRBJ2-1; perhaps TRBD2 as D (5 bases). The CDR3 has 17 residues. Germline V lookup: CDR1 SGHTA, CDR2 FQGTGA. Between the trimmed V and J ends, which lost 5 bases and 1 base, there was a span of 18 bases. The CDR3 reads CASSNGNLAVSYNEQFF. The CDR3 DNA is TGTGCCAGCAGCAACGGAAATCTAGCTGTGTCCTACAATGAGCAGTTCTTC.

The CDR3 DNA sequence: TGTGCCTGGAAAGAGGGCAGGGGGTTTGGTAGCAATCAGCCCCAGCATTTT. It specifies CAWKEGRGFGSNQPQHF. J is TRBJ1-5 and V is TRBV30, with TRBD1 matching over 7 bases. The ends lost 4 bases at V and 0 bases at J; junction bases unmatched: 12. Germline V gives CDR1 GTSNPN, CDR2 SVGIG (reference sequence). This CDR3 comprises 17 residues.